The present TCR beta chain was sequenced within a study of blood T cell repertoires in COVID-19. The table came from immunoSEQ multiplex PCR; TCRdb's copy has only in-frame clones and leaves some out. The data show roughly 180,000 clones, with about 91% seen just once and 3.5% to 5% held by the top ten. This TCR was recovered from a woman in her thirties with acute or convalescent COVID-19. Sequenced material: peripheral blood.

CDR3 in DNA: TGTGCCACCAGCAGACAAATGAGTTCGGGGGAGCTGTTTTTT. Amino acids: CATSRQMSSGELFF. The rearrangement uses TRBV15 and TRBJ2-2, with unresolved D. The CDR3 loop spans 14 amino acids. Deletions cut 2 bases from V and 8 bases from J, with 12 bases between. Germline V gives CDR1 LNHNV, CDR2 YYDKDF (reference sequence).